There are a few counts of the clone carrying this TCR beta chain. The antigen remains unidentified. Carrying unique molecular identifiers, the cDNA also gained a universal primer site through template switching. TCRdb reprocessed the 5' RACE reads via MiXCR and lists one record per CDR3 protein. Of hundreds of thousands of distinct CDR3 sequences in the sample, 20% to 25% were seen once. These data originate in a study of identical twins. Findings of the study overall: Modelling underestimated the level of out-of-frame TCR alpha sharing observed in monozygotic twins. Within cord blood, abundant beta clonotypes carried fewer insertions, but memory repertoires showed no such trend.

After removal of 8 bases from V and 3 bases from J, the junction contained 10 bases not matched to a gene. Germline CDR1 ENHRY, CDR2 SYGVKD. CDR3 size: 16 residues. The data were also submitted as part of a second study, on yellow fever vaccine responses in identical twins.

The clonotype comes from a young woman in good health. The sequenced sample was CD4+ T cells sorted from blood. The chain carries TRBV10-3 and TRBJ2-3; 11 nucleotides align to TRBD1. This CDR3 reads CAIGTGQGAVTDTQYF. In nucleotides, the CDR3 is TGTGCCATCGGAACTGGACAGGGGGCGGTGACAGATACGCAGTATTTT.